This T cell receptor (beta chain) derives from a study of brain T cells in children with intractable seizures. Study observations and caveats: Patients' HCMV serostatus was unknown; virus specificity rests on CDR3 similarity alone. Pre- and post-surgery blood differed in depth, so pre-surgery absences may be undersampling.

In the case of this clone: Its target is unknown.

The V segment lost 5 bases and the J segment 5 bases; nucleotides outside the gene matches: 11. This CDR3 has 15 residues. The V gene's germline CDR1 is SGHRS and CDR2 YFSETQ. Sequencing used immunoSEQ multiplex PCR; TCRdb keeps in-frame clones, though not all of them. The sample holds 60,000 to 85,000 clones; 85% to 95% are singletons and the top ten take roughly 1.5%. The sequenced cases were selected for having the highest brain T cell transcript signatures. Before surgery, patients took at least one anti-epileptic drug. The clonotype originates from a boy under two years old with tuberous sclerosis and intractable seizures. The chain is built from TRBV5-1 and TRBJ2-3; 7 nucleotides align to TRBD1. The sample was peripheral blood, taken at surgery. The CDR3 nucleotides read TGCGCCAGCAGACTTCCGGGACAGATACTAGATACGCAGTATTTT. This codes for CASRLPGQILDTQYF.